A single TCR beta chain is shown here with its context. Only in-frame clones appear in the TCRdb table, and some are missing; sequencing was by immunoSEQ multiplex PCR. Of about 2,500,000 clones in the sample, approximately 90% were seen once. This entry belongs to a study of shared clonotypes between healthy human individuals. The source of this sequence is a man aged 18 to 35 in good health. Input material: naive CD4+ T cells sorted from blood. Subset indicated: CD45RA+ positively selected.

The CDR3 sequence: CASSPRQDSYEQYF. The DNA for the CDR3 is TGTGCCAGCAGCCCCCGACAGGATTCCTACGAGCAGTACTTC. The J gene is TRBJ2-7, the V gene TRBV4-2, with D maybe TRBD1 (6 bases). The CDR3 is 14 residues long. The V end lost 4 bases, the J end lost 1 base, and 11 bases lay between the germline ends. Germline CDR1 and CDR2: LGHNA and YNFKEQ.